Listed here are 29 T cell receptor beta chains from one sample, sequenced in a study of CD8+ T cells in alopecia areata (dated by TCRdb to between 2017 and 2018). Library generation was performed with the immunoSEQ multiplex PCR assay. To provide template for TCR sequencing, every sample had RNA extracted and reverse transcribed into cDNA. TCRdb holds this immuneACCESS table with in-frame rearrangements only. Some clones are missing; in checked studies, unresolved V genes explain under half, and the rest has no known cause. The sample records around 150,000 clones, roughly 60% of which are singletons. The ten largest make up more than 4.5% of the sample. The specimen was CD4+ T cells sorted from blood. The receptor set was obtained from a human donor in good health.

There are a few counts of this clone. The gene calls are TRBV29-1 and TRBJ2-1; no clear D gene. Germline V gene data show CDR1 as SQVTM and CDR2 as ANQGSEA. Trimming shortened V by 7 bases and J by 9 bases, and 19 bases separated the two germline ends. The CDR3 extends over 13 amino acids. CDR3 sequence: CSAPGPGVTEQFF. The DNA for the CDR3 is TGCAGCGCCCCCGGGCCTGGGGTTACTGAGCAGTTCTTC.

A few counts support this clone. V gene TRBV15 combines with J gene TRBJ2-3; D is ambiguous. CDR3 length: 14 residues. Germline V CDR1 and CDR2: LNHNV, YYDKDF (reference sequence). Between the trimmed V and J ends, which lost 1 base and 3 bases, there was a span of 8 bases. CDR3 in amino acids: CATSRGFGTDTQYF. In DNA, the CDR3 is TGTGCCACCAGCAGAGGGTTTGGGACAGATACGCAGTATTTT.

The chain links TRBV6-1 to TRBJ2-2, with D maybe TRBD1 (6 bases). Per the germline V gene, CDR1 is MNHNS and CDR2 is SASEGT. The CDR3 length is 15 residues. V lost 10 bases to trimming and J lost 4 bases, with 19 bases between them. CDR3 residues: CATRQRTAGTGELFF. DNA for the CDR3: TGTGCCACAAGGCAAAGGACAGCAGGCACCGGGGAGCTGTTTTTT.

This clone appeared a few times. V and J are TRBV29-1 and TRBJ1-1; D is perhaps TRBD1 (5 bases). Trimming took 6 bases from V and 8 from J, leaving 16 bases between them. The CDR3 totals 12 residues. The V gene's germline CDR1 is SQVTM and CDR2 ANQGSEA. CDR3 in DNA: TGCAGCGTAAGATCAGGGAATCCAGAAGCTTTCTTT. It codes for CSVRSGNPEAFF.

In its sample, this clone was seen a few times. The chain recombines TRBV6-6 with TRBJ2-3; 11 bases align to TRBD2. V was clipped by 6 bases and J by 2 bases; unmatched bases: 4. This CDR3 is built from 15 residues. In germline, CDR1 is MNHNY, CDR2 SVGAGI (reference sequence). The DNA of the CDR3 is TGTGCCAGCAGACTAGCGGGAGAGGCCACAGATACGCAGTATTTT. Amino acids: CASRLAGEATDTQYF.

This chain links TRBV27 with TRBJ2-1; 10 bases align to TRBD2. This CDR3 is 17 amino acids long. With 2 bases clipped from V and 10 bases from J, the junction kept 14 bases outside the gene matches. CDR1 MNHEY and CDR2 SMNVEV come from the germline V gene (reference sequence). Written as DNA, the CDR3 is TGTGCCAGCAGTTTAAATCCCAGCGGGAGGGTTCAGGGGGAGCAGTTCTTC. Residues: CASSLNPSGRVQGEQFF.

This chain uses TRBV7-2 with TRBJ2-1; D uncertain. The CDR3 totals 13 residues. Germline V gene sequence: CDR1 SGHTA, CDR2 FQGNSA. With 1 base removed from V and 7 bases from J, the gap between germline ends came to 8 bases. The CDR3 sequence is CASSLVWGNEQFF. The CDR3 nucleotides are TGTGCCAGCAGCTTAGTGTGGGGAAATGAGCAGTTCTTC. The whole variable domain, remainder taken from reference TRBV7-2 and TRBJ2-1, is GAGVSQSPSNKVTEKGKDVELRCDPISGHTALYWYRQSLGQGLEFLIYFQGNSAPDKSGLPSDRFSAERTGGSVSTLTIQRTQQEDSAVYLCASSLVWGNEQFFGPGTRLTVL.

The CDR3 sequence is CASTRQTSTDTQYF. CDR3 bases: TGTGCCAGCACCCGACAGACTAGCACAGATACGCAGTATTTT. The chain employs TRBV2 and TRBJ2-3; a weak D match, TRBD1 (5 bases). The CDR3 spans 14 residues. The germline CDR1 and CDR2 sequences are SNHLY and FYNNEI. Trimming stripped 7 bases from V and 0 bases from J, with 11 bases between.

The CDR3 DNA sequence: TGTGCCAGCAGCGCACAGGGGGATATAGCTGAAGCTTTCTTT. Amino acid sequence: CASSAQGDIAEAFF. This sequence joins TRBV9 and TRBJ1-1; 8 positions agree with TRBD1. This CDR3 has 14 amino acids. Germline values: CDR1 SGDLS, CDR2 YYNGEE. The V segment lost 3 bases and the J segment 6 bases; nucleotides outside the gene matches: 7.

This chain joins TRBV9 and TRBJ2-1; 10 bases are a match to TRBD2. The CDR3 has 15 residues. The junction had 6 bases not matched to a gene; V was cut back by 3 bases and J by 6 bases. In germline, CDR1 is SGDLS, CDR2 YYNGEE. The DNA of the CDR3 is TGTGCCAGCAGCGCTTCAAGCGGGAGGGCCAATGAGCAGTTCTTC. Translated: CASSASSGRANEQFF.

J is TRBJ2-7 and V is TRBV30; D gene ambiguous. Trimming left V 1 base short and J 4 bases short, with 11 bases between. Germline CDR1 is GTSNPN and CDR2 is SVGIG (reference sequence). The CDR3 spans 13 residues. The CDR3 nucleotides read TGTGCCTGGAGTGCGGCTGCGGCTTACGAGCAGTACTTC. This gives the protein CAWSAAAAYEQYF.

This chain joins TRBV10-3 and TRBJ2-5, with a tentative D call TRBD1 (6 bases). Germline V gives CDR1 ENHRY, CDR2 SYGVKD. Trimming cost V 2 bases and J 5 bases, with 6 bases left between them. The CDR3 length is 12 residues. The CDR3 DNA follows: TGTGCCATCAGTGAGAGGGGGGAGACCCAGTACTTC. Translation gives CAISERGETQYF.

The V call is TRBV5-1, the J call TRBJ2-1; 8 nucleotides agree with TRBD1. Germline V gene lookup returns CDR1 SGHRS and CDR2 YFSETQ. The CDR3 spans 15 residues. Unmatched junction bases numbered 10, after V lost 4 bases and J lost 7 bases. CDR3 sequence (DNA): TGCGCCAGCAGCCCAAGGGGACAGGACAAGAATGAGCAGTTCTTC. It encodes CASSPRGQDKNEQFF.

This clone was observed a few times. The genes are TRBV27 and TRBJ2-5; TRBD2 might be the D (6 bases). The CDR3 is made up of 11 amino acids. With 8 bases removed from V and 5 bases from J, the gap between germline ends came to 9 bases. The V gene's germline CDR1 is MNHEY and CDR2 SMNVEV (reference sequence). Here the CDR3 DNA reads TGTGCCAGCGGCCGGGGGGAGACCCAGTACTTC. Residues: CASGRGETQYF.

This clone was seen more than once but under ten times. The chain combines TRBV18 with TRBJ2-5; 9 bases align to TRBD1. J lost 7 bases, V lost 6 bases, and 15 bases had no gene match. The CDR3 length is 16 residues. CDR1 KGHSH and CDR2 LQKENI come from the germline V gene. CDR3 in amino acids: CASSPGQGPNDGTQYF. In DNA, the CDR3 is TGTGCCAGCTCGCCGGGACAGGGCCCTAATGATGGGACCCAGTACTTC.

This clone was seen more than once but under ten times. This rearrangement joins TRBV28 to TRBJ2-7, with D possibly TRBD2 on 6 matching bases. Between the trimmed V and J ends, which lost 7 bases and 5 bases, there was a span of 15 bases. Germline values: CDR1 MDHEN, CDR2 SYDVKM. The CDR3 spans 13 residues. CDR3 DNA: TGTGCCAGCAAAGGAGCGGGCACTCACGAGCAGTACTTC. Protein product: CASKGAGTHEQYF.

This clone was seen a few times. The chain uses TRBV14 and TRBJ2-7; D unresolved. This CDR3 spans 15 amino acids. CDR1 and CDR2 from the germline V gene are SGHDN and FVKESK. Between the trimmed V and J ends, which lost 1 base and 3 bases, there was a span of 13 bases. CDR3 nucleotides: TGTGCCAGCAGCCAAGCGACTTTGGTGGGCTACGAGCAGTACTTC. Protein sequence: CASSQATLVGYEQYF.

The CDR3 DNA sequence: TGTGCCTGGAGTTCAGGCGGGCCCTACGAGCAGTACTTC. Its translation is CAWSSGGPYEQYF. The rearrangement links TRBV30 to TRBJ2-7; perhaps TRBD2 as D (5 bases). V dropped 2 bases and J dropped 2 bases, with 10 bases sitting between them. Germline V gives CDR1 GTSNPN, CDR2 SVGIG (reference sequence). CDR3 size: 13 residues.

The CDR3 nucleotides read TGTGCCAGCAGCCAGCGGGGGAACACTGAAGCTTTCTTT. Translation: CASSQRGNTEAFF. The chain has TRBV7-2 and TRBJ1-1; D is undetermined. Germline lookup yields CDR1 SGHTA and CDR2 FQGNSA. The CDR3 sequence is 13 residues long. Trimming removed 5 bases at V and 1 base at J, with 8 bases between.

This rearrangement joins TRBV7-8 to TRBJ2-2, with D tentatively TRBD2 (6 bases). CDR3 length equals 17 residues. Germline-derived CDR1 and CDR2 are SGHVS and FQNEAQ. The V end lost 6 bases, the J end lost 0 bases, and 17 bases lay between the germline ends. CDR3 coding DNA: TGTGCCAGCAGTCAAAAGGCCCTAGCGTCGAACACCGGGGAGCTGTTTTTT. Its translation is CASSQKALASNTGELFF.

In its sample, this clone was seen many times. The V gene is TRBV7-2, the J gene TRBJ2-1; TRBD2 matches at 7 bases. The CDR3 extends over 14 amino acids. The germline V gene encodes CDR1 SGHTA and CDR2 FQGNSA. The V gene end was trimmed by 0 bases and the J gene end by 9 bases; junction bases not matched to a gene: 5. This chain's CDR3 is CASSLAVGRSEQFF. DNA of the CDR3: TGTGCCAGCAGCTTAGCGGTCGGGAGGAGTGAGCAGTTCTTC.

The V gene is TRBV18, the J gene TRBJ1-2; D unresolved. Germline values: CDR1 KGHSH, CDR2 LQKENI. The CDR3 loop spans 11 amino acids. V lost 2 bases, J lost 6 bases, and 4 bases lay in between. The CDR3 nucleotides are TGTGCCAGCTCACCAGGGAATGGCTACACCTTC. Protein sequence: CASSPGNGYTF.

This chain uses TRBV15 with TRBJ1-4, with TRBD1 matching over 7 bases. There are 14 residues in the CDR3. The ends lost 0 bases at V and 12 bases at J; junction bases unmatched: 7. Germline CDR1 LNHNV, CDR2 YYDKDF (reference sequence). The DNA of the CDR3 is TGTGCCACCAGCAGAGATCCAGACAGGGCGGAACTGTTTTTT. Translating gives CATSRDPDRAELFF. The full variable domain, its missing parts supplied by reference TRBV15 and TRBJ1-4, is DAMVIQNPRYQVTQFGKPVTLSCSQTLNHNVMYWYQQKSSQAPKLLFHYYDKDFNNEADTPDNFQSRRPNTSFCFLDIRSPGLGDTAMYLCATSRDPDRAELFFGSGTQLSVL.

This rearrangement joins TRBV30 to TRBJ1-2; 7 nucleotides agree with TRBD1. Germline CDR1 and CDR2: GTSNPN and SVGIG (reference sequence). The CDR3 runs 12 residues. J lost 8 bases, V lost 1 base, and 4 bases had no gene match. For the CDR3, the DNA is TGTGCCTGGAGTGATCAGGGGGGCGGCTACACCTTC. This codes for CAWSDQGGGYTF.

This chain uses TRBV4-1 with TRBJ1-5; TRBD1 might be the D (6 bases). The CDR3 sequence is 15 residues long. Trimming cost V 4 bases and J 4 bases, with 14 bases left between them. From germline, CDR1 is MGHRA and CDR2 YSYEKL. CDR3 residues: CASSRIGGANQPQHF. Written as DNA, the CDR3 is TGCGCCAGCAGCCGCATAGGGGGTGCTAATCAGCCCCAGCATTTT.

This chain links TRBV30 with TRBJ2-3; 10 positions agree with TRBD2. Trimming at V came to 3 bases and at J to 8 bases, leaving 5 bases not matched to a gene. CDR3 size: 13 residues. Germline assignment: CDR1 GTSNPN and CDR2 SVGIG (reference sequence). The CDR3 reads CAWRRAGGPTQYF. As DNA, the CDR3 is TGTGCCTGGAGGCGAGCGGGAGGGCCTACGCAGTATTTT.

V and J are TRBV2 and TRBJ2-1; the D is unclear. V lost 7 bases and J 6 bases, leaving 10 bases between the germline ends. Looked up from germline, CDR1 is SNHLY and CDR2 is FYNNEI. The CDR3 spans 12 residues. CDR3 nucleotide sequence: TGTGCCAGCAAGTCAGTGGCCAATGAGCAGTTCTTC. Residues: CASKSVANEQFF.

This clone was recorded only once. This chain joins TRBV25-1 and TRBJ2-7; D not certain. This CDR3 comprises 13 residues. V lost 2 bases, J lost 3 bases, and 8 bases lay in between. Germline V gives CDR1 MGHDK, CDR2 SYGVNS. The DNA of the CDR3 is TGTGCCAGCAGTGAACGCTTCTTCTACGAGCAGTACTTC. Translated: CASSERFFYEQYF.

This clone was picked up a small number of times. This chain uses TRBV29-1 with TRBJ2-5; 11 bases are a match to TRBD1. The length of the CDR3 is 15 residues. After removal of 6 bases from V and 3 bases from J, the junction contained 9 bases not matched to a gene. Germline CDR1 and CDR2: SQVTM and ANQGSEA. For the CDR3, the DNA is TGCAGCGTGGGCCCAGGGACAGGGGGAAAAGAGACCCAGTACTTC. This sequence encodes CSVGPGTGGKETQYF.